Below, one T cell receptor (beta chain) is given with its context. Its target is unknown. Data came from immunoSEQ multiplex PCR; TCRdb stores just in-frame clones and leaves some out. The sample shows under 100,000 clones, about 92% of them seen only once. The data derive from a study of T cell responses to AZD1222 COVID-19 vaccine. Trimming cost V 2 bases and J 1 base, with 5 bases left between them. The CDR3 has 14 residues. Germline CDR1 is WNHNN and CDR2 is SYGVQD (reference sequence). Study-wide results and caveats: Unmutated variant regions are reportedly targeted by nearly half of spike-specific TCRs.

The origin of this receptor is an adult in good health. Sample: peripheral blood, taken on day 0 of MenACWY control vaccination. The chain recombines TRBV10-1 with TRBJ2-2; D gene uncertain. The DNA for the CDR3 is TGCGCCAGCAGTGAGCTACGGAACACCGGGGAGCTGTTTTTT. Translated: CASSELRNTGELFF.